The 14 T cell receptor beta chains below all came from one sample that was sequenced in a study of blood T cell repertoires in COVID-19. The table came from immunoSEQ multiplex PCR; TCRdb's copy has only in-frame clones and leaves some out. The sample records approximately 150,000 clones, roughly 84% being singletons. The sample consisted of peripheral blood. These TCRs come from a human donor with acute or convalescent COVID-19. The donor label of this sample is uncertain.

A single count supports this clone. This chain connects TRBV28 to TRBJ1-2, with 8 positions matching TRBD1. V lost 7 bases to trimming and J lost 8 bases; unmatched junction nucleotides: 12. The germline V gene encodes CDR1 MDHEN and CDR2 SYDVKM. This CDR3 comprises 14 residues. The CDR3 bases are TGTGCCAGCACCCCGACAGGGGATGTGTGGGGCTACACCTTC. Encoded protein: CASTPTGDVWGYTF.

The chain combines TRBV14 with TRBJ2-5, with a tentative D call TRBD2 (7 bases). Looked up from germline, CDR1 is SGHDN and CDR2 is FVKESK. The CDR3 runs 13 residues. CDR3 DNA: TGTGAAGGCGGCAGGGGAGGGCAAGAGACCCAGTACTTC. As protein: CEGGRGGQETQYF.

The V call is TRBV7-2, the J call TRBJ2-3, with a possible D match to TRBD2 (5 bases). The germline V gene has CDR1 SGHTA and CDR2 FQGNSA. V gave up 5 bases and J gave up 0 bases, with 12 bases separating them. The CDR3 runs to 15 residues. CDR3 DNA sequence: TGTGCCAGCAGCCCCGACTACCTTAGCACAGATACGCAGTATTTT. Protein product: CASSPDYLSTDTQYF.

The chain joins TRBV2 to TRBJ1-2; no firm D call. The CDR3 has 12 residues. Germline V gene data show CDR1 as SNHLY and CDR2 as FYNNEI. V lost 7 bases to trimming and J lost 1 base, with 7 bases between them. The CDR3 bases are TGTGCCAGCAAGTCCAGTAACTATGGCTACACCTTC. Its protein product is CASKSSNYGYTF.

This sequence joins TRBV9 and TRBJ1-3; D perhaps matches TRBD1 (5 bases). The ends were cut back, 2 bases at V and 0 bases at J, with 9 bases in the middle. This CDR3 is built from 15 residues. Germline V gene data show CDR1 as SGDLS and CDR2 as YYNGEE. This CDR3 is CASSVDMSSGNTIYF. The CDR3 DNA is TGTGCCAGCAGCGTGGACATGAGCTCTGGAAACACCATATATTTT. Using reference TRBV9 and TRBJ1-3 for the parts outside the CDR3, the full variable domain is DSGVTQTPKHLITATGQRVTLRCSPRSGDLSVYWYQQSLDQGLQFLIQYYNGEERAKGNILERFSAQQFPDLHSELNLSSLELGDSALYFCASSVDMSSGNTIYFGEGSWLTVV.

The rearrangement uses TRBV2 and TRBJ2-3; 11 positions agree with TRBD2. Trimming cost V 6 bases and J 3 bases; bases outside gene matches: 2. CDR3 length: 14 residues. Germline CDR1 is SNHLY and CDR2 is FYNNEI. CDR3 sequence (DNA): TGTGCCAGCAGGTTAGCGGGAGGGACAGATACGCAGTATTTT. Encoded protein: CASRLAGGTDTQYF.

The chain has TRBV27 and TRBJ2-1, with 9 positions matching TRBD1. V shed 2 bases, J shed 0 bases, and the junction held 11 bases outside the gene matches. CDR3 length: 19 amino acids. Per germline, CDR1 MNHEY and CDR2 SMNVEV (reference sequence). CDR3 DNA: TGTGCCAGCAGTTTAAGCTGGCGCGGGACAGGGACCTCCTACAATGAGCAGTTCTTC. As protein: CASSLSWRGTGTSYNEQFF.

The chain carries TRBV7-2 and TRBJ1-3, with 7 bases aligning to TRBD1. Germline CDR1 and CDR2: SGHTA and FQGNSA. The CDR3 has 16 residues. Trimming at V came to 1 base and at J to 2 bases, leaving 5 bases not matched to a gene. The CDR3 is CASSLGGTATGNTIYF. CDR3 bases: TGTGCCAGCAGCTTAGGCGGGACAGCTACTGGAAACACCATATATTTT. The complete variable domain, with remaining parts taken from reference TRBV7-2 and TRBJ1-3, reads GAGVSQSPSNKVTEKGKDVELRCDPISGHTALYWYRQSLGQGLEFLIYFQGNSAPDKSGLPSDRFSAERTGGSVSTLTIQRTQQEDSAVYLCASSLGGTATGNTIYFGEGSWLTVV.

As for this clone: Other DNA sequences within the sample encode an identical CDR3. This chain uses TRBV6-5 with TRBJ1-1, with a tentative D call TRBD1 (6 bases). This CDR3 is 11 amino acids long. Germline V gene sequence: CDR1 MNHEY, CDR2 SVGAGI. Trimming left V 6 bases short and J 8 bases short, with 10 bases between. The CDR3 sequence is CASSQGTEAFF. The CDR3 region has the DNA TGTGCCAGCAGCCAAGGGACAGAAGCTTTCTTT.

This chain's CDR3 is CASSPRTGDDQPQHF. Written as DNA, the CDR3 is TGTGCCAGCTCACCACGTACAGGGGACGATCAGCCCCAGCATTTT. This chain links TRBV18 with TRBJ1-5, with 7 bases identical to TRBD1. The CDR3 covers 15 residues. Germline V gene lookup returns CDR1 KGHSH and CDR2 LQKENI. J gave up 5 bases and V 1 base, and 5 bases lay outside the gene matches.

CDR3 nucleotide sequence: TGTGCCAGCAGCCCCTTAACAGGGGGACGGGACACTGAAGCTTTCTTT. It translates to CASSPLTGGRDTEAFF. The chain combines TRBV5-4 with TRBJ1-1; the match to TRBD1 covers 8 bases. The J segment lost 3 bases and the V segment lost 4 bases, leaving 11 bases of the junction unmatched. The CDR3 contains 16 residues. CDR1 and CDR2 (germline): SGHNT, YYREEE (reference sequence). Looking up the rest from reference TRBV5-4 and TRBJ1-1 gives the full variable domain: ETGVTQSPTHLIKTRGQQVTLRCSSQSGHNTVSWYQQALGQGPQFIFQYYREEENGRGNFPPRFSGLQFPNYSSELNVNALELDDSALYLCASSPLTGGRDTEAFFGQGTRLTVV.

The rearrangement joins TRBV3-1 (or the pseudogene TRBV3-2) to TRBJ1-2; D is ambiguous. Trimming left V 0 bases short and J 4 bases short, with 18 bases between. The germline V gene encodes CDR1 LGHDT and CDR2 YNNKEL (reference sequence). This CDR3 has 17 residues. The chain's CDR3 is CASSQDISVGGIYGYTF. The CDR3 nucleotides read TGTGCCAGCAGCCAAGATATCTCGGTAGGCGGAATCTATGGCTACACCTTC.

This chain links TRBV11-3 with TRBJ2-2; TRBD1 is a possible D gene (6 bases). The CDR3 contains 16 residues. Germline values: CDR1 SGHNT, CDR2 YENEEA. Trimming pared 1 base from V and 5 bases from J, leaving 14 bases between. CDR3 nucleotide sequence: TGTGCCAGCAGCTTAGCCGGACAGTGGGGAACCGGGGAGCTGTTTTTT. It specifies CASSLAGQWGTGELFF.

The V gene is TRBV18, the J gene TRBJ1-2; D is unclear. There are 16 residues in the CDR3. The germline V gene encodes CDR1 KGHSH and CDR2 LQKENI. The ends were cut back, 2 bases at V and 4 bases at J, with 17 bases in the middle. The CDR3 sequence is CASSPELGRTSYGYTF. CDR3 coding DNA: TGTGCCAGCTCACCAGAACTAGGGCGGACTAGCTATGGCTACACCTTC.